This T cell receptor (beta chain) is from a study of cytomegalovirus exposure and HLA in healthy donors. Study outcomes and limitations: There were 150 to 200 TCR beta chains listed as cytomegalovirus-associated. Sequencing artifact likely explains a cluster of highly shared sequence variants.

Germline V gene data show CDR1 as PRHDT and CDR2 as FYEKMQ (reference sequence). With V trimmed by 4 bases and J by 5 bases, 10 bases remained unmatched. The CDR3 sequence is 17 residues long. Primers included in the PCR were 60 Vbeta and 13 Jbeta primers. TCRdb keeps only in-frame clones here, not all; method: immunoSEQ multiplex PCR. The sample has 90,000 to 110,000 clones, more than 80% seen once. Details on this clone: Its antigen is undetermined.

V gene TRBV13 combines with J gene TRBJ2-5, with TRBD2 matching 13 bases. The receptor was derived from a man between 18 and 29 years old in good health and CMV-seronegative. Sequencing used PBMCs. The CDR3: CASSSGLAGPKGETQYF. The CDR3 DNA sequence: TGTGCCAGCAGCTCGGGACTAGCGGGACCAAAGGGGGAGACCCAGTACTTC.